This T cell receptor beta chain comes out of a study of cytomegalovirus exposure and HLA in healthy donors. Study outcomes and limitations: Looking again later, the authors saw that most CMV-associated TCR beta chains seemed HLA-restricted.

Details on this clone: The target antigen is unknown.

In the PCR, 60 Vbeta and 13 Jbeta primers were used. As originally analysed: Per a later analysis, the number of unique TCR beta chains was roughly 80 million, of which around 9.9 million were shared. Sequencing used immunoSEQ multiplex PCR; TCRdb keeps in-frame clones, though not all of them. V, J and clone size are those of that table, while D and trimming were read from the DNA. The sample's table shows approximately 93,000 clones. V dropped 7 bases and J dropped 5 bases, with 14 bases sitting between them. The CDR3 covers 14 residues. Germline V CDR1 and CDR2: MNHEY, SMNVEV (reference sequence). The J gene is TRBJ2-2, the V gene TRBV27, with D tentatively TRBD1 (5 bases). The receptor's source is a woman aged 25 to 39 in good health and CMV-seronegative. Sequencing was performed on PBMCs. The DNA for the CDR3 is TGTGCCAGCATTTCGGACAAGGGGACCGGGGAGCTGTTTTTT. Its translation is CASISDKGTGELFF.